Listed below are T cell receptor beta chains from one sample, sequenced in a study. TCRdb ran MiXCR on the 5' RACE reads and lists one entry per CDR3 protein. This table has tens of thousands of distinct CDR3 sequences, roughly 25% appearing once. Sequencing was carried out using tumor-infiltrating Tregs sorted from the breast tumor. The receptor source for this set is a female donor with breast cancer. CDR3s leave out the opening cysteine and the closing phenylalanine or tryptophan. A row's size may be missing; if present it is once, few, many or a size class.

clone_size v_call cdr3_aa
NA TRBV20-1 SAPHLTGGPKNIQY
many TRBV10-2 ASSDLGTLNTEAF
NA TRBV7-3 ASSSSPRDSTY
NA TRBV9 ASSHSPGQGAREQF
NA TRBV7-2 ASTGSSYNEQF
NA TRBV5-1 ASSTGTGSYEQY
many TRBV4-3 ASSQSELAGGLAVGEQY
few TRBV25-1 ASRDRTYEQY
NA TRBV6-6 ASSPGDYREQY
NA TRBV5-1 ASSSLAGNYEQY
few TRBV7-4 ASRKAGGDNEQF
many TRBV7-3 ASSSNQGTNIQY